This record covers a single T cell receptor (beta chain). These data are taken from a study of blood T cell repertoires in COVID-19. Overall study context: The United States, Italy and Spain were the sources of the acute and convalescent COVID-19 samples.

In the original workflow: Estimation of nucleated cell counts was performed using reference gene primer amplification. Profiled with immunoSEQ multiplex PCR; TCRdb holds only in-frame clones, not every one. V and J calls and clone size follow that table, whereas D and trimming were derived from the DNA. The sample has 140,000 to 150,000 clones; over 65% are singletons. Participants were aged roughly 18 to 90 years, lived in around 22 US areas, and enrolled virtually. Resolution of symptoms, clearance, or two negative PCRs was present in recovered Cohort 3 donors. From germline, CDR1 is LGHDT and CDR2 YNNKEL (reference sequence). The CDR3 spans 14 residues. V dropped 8 bases and J dropped 6 bases, with 17 bases sitting between them.

This clonotype was sampled from a woman aged 50 to 60 who had recovered from COVID-19. The sequenced sample consisted of PBMCs or T cells enriched from blood (not recorded which). The chain joins TRBV3-1 (or the pseudogene TRBV3-2) to TRBJ2-1, with a possible D match to TRBD1 (5 bases). The CDR3 DNA follows: TGTGCCAGCGGGTGGGCAGGGCGAGGCAATGAGCAGTTCTTC. Residues: CASGWAGRGNEQFF.